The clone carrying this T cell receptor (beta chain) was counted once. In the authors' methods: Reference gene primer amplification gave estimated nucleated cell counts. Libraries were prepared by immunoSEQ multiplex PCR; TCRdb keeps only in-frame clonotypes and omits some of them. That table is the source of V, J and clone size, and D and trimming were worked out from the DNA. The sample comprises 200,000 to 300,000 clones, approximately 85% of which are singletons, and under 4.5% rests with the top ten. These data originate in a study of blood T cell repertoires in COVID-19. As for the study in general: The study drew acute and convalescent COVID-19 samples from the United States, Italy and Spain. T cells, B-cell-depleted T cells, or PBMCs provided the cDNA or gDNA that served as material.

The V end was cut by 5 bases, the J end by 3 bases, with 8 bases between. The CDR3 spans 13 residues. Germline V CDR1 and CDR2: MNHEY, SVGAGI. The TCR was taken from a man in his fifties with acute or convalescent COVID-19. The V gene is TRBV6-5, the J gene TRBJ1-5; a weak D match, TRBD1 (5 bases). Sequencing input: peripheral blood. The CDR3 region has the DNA TGTGCCAGCAGTCCCAGGGTCAATCAGCCCCAGCATTTT. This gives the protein CASSPRVNQPQHF.